This entry describes one T cell receptor (beta chain). Its antigen is not identified. Preparation of the TCRbeta library used unique molecular identifiers. A single record per CDR3 protein comes from TCRdb applying MiXCR to the PCR reads. Altogether some 450,000 distinct CDR3 sequences are present, 43% being singletons, with the ten largest covering 27%. These data originate in a study of T-cell reconstitution after alpha-beta-depleted transplantation in children. The CDR3 length is 12 residues. CDR1 and CDR2 (germline): SGHRS, YFSETQ. Trimming pared 2 bases from V and 9 bases from J, leaving 11 bases between. Overall study results and limits: The high TCRbeta diversity at day 60 in some patients came from surviving recipient T cells and thymic progenitors. After transplant, at about two months, alpha-beta T cells were reportedly derived from several hundred expanded graft clones. By one year post-transplant, T-cell counts and diversity largely arose from T cells that were newly produced.

This chain joins TRBV5-1 and TRBJ1-1; D is perhaps TRBD1 (5 bases). Source: PBMCs, taken before TCRalphabeta/CD19-depleted stem cell transplant. This TCR came from a girl aged 2-15 years with aplastic anemia, due to receive a stem cell transplant. In nucleotides, the CDR3 is TGCGCCAGCAGCTTTGGGGGGGGTAAAGCTTTCTTT. Translated, it gives CASSFGGGKAFF.